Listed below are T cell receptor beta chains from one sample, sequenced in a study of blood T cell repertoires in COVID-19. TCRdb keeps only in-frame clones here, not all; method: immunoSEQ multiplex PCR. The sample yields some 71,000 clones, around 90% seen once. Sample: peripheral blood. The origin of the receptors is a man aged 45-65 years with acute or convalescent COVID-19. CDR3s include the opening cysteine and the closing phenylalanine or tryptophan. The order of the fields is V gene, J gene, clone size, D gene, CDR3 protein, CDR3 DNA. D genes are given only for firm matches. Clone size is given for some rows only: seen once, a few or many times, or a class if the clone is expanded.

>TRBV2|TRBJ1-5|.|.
CASRQTGPNQPQHF
TGTGCCAGCAGGCAGACAGGACCCAATCAGCCCCAGCATTTT
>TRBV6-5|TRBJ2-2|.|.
CASSTANTGELFF
TGTGCCAGCAGTACAGCGAACACCGGGGAGCTGTTTTTT
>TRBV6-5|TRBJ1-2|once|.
CASSPPGANYGYTF
TGTGCCAGCAGCCCCCCCGGGGCTAACTATGGCTACACCTTC
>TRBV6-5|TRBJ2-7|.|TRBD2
CASSSKRETAYEQYF
TGTGCCAGCAGTTCTAAGCGGGAGACGGCCTACGAGCAGTACTTC
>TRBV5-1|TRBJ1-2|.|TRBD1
CASSTGQGAFYGYTF
TGCGCCAGCAGCACGGGACAGGGGGCCTTCTATGGCTACACCTTC
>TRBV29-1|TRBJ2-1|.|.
CSVREGDYNEQFF
TGCAGCGTCCGAGAGGGAGACTACAATGAGCAGTTCTTC
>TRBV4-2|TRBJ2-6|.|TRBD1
CASSLRDSPSGANVLTF
TGTGCCAGCAGCCTTCGGGACAGCCCCTCTGGGGCCAACGTCCTGACTTTC
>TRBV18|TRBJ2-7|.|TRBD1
CASSPPGLTGYEQYF
TGTGCCAGCTCACCACCGGGTTTGACAGGGTACGAGCAGTACTTC
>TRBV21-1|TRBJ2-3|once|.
CASGYSGSADTQYF
TGTGCCAGCGGTTATAGCGGGAGTGCAGATACGCAGTATTTT
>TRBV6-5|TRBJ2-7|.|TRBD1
CASSYDPDREAYEQYF
TGTGCCAGCAGTTACGACCCGGACAGGGAAGCCTACGAGCAGTACTTC
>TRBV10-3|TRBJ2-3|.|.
CAISHSGSTDTQYF
TGTGCCATCAGCCACTCGGGGAGCACAGATACGCAGTATTTT
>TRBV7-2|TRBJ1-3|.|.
CASSLGLRGNTIYF
TGTGCCAGCAGCTTAGGGTTGCGGGGGAACACCATATATTTT
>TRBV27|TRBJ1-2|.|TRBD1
CASSSRDRKNPNYGYTF
TGTGCCAGCAGTTCAAGGGACAGGAAGAACCCTAACTATGGCTACACCTTC
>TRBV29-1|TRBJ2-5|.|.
CSAGSRVETQYF
TGCAGCGCCGGTAGCAGGGTAGAGACCCAGTACTTC
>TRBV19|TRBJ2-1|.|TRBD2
CASSPGWGGSYNEQFF
TGTGCCAGTAGTCCTGGGTGGGGGGGATCCTACAATGAGCAGTTCTTC
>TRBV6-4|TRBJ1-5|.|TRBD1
CASRYDRDSNQPQHF
TGTGCCAGCAGATACGACAGGGATAGCAATCAGCCCCAGCATTTT